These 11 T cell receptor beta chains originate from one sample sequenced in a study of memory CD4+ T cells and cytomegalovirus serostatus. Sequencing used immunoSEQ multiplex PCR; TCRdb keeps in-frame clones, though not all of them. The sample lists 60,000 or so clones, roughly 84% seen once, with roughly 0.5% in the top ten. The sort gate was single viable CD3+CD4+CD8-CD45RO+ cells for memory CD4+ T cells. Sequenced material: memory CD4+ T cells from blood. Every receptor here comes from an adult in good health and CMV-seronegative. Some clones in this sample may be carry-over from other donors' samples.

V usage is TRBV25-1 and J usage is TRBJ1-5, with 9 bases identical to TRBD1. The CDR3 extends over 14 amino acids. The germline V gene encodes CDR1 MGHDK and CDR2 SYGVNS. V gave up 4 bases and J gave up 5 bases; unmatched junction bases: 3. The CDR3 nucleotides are TGTGCCAGCAGTGGGGGACAGGGATATCAGCCCCAGCATTTT. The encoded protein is CASSGGQGYQPQHF.

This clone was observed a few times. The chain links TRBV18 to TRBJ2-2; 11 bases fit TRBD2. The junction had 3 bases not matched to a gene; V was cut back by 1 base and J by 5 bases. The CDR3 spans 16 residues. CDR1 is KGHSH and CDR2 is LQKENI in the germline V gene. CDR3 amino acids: CASSPRLAGGTGELFF. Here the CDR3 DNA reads TGTGCCAGCTCACCACGCCTAGCGGGAGGAACCGGGGAGCTGTTTTTT.

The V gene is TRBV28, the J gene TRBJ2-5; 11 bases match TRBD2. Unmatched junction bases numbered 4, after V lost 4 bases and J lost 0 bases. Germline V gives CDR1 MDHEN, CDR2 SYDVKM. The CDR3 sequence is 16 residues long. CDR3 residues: CASSWLAGGNQETQYF. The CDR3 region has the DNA TGTGCCAGCAGTTGGCTAGCGGGAGGAAACCAAGAGACCCAGTACTTC. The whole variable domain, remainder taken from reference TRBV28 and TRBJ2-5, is DVKVTQSSRYLVKRTGEKVFLECVQDMDHENMFWYRQDPGLGLRLIYFSYDVKMKEKGDIPEGYSVSREKKERFSLILESASTNQTSMYLCASSWLAGGNQETQYFGPGTRLLVL.

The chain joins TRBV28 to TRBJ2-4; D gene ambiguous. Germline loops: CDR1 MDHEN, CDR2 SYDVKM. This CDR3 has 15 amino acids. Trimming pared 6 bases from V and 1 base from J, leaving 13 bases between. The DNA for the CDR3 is TGTGCCAGCAGACCACCGGAGAGGGCCAAAAACATTCAGTACTTC. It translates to CASRPPERAKNIQYF. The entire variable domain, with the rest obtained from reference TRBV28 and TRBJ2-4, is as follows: DVKVTQSSRYLVKRTGEKVFLECVQDMDHENMFWYRQDPGLGLRLIYFSYDVKMKEKGDIPEGYSVSREKKERFSLILESASTNQTSMYLCASRPPERAKNIQYFGAGTRLSVL.

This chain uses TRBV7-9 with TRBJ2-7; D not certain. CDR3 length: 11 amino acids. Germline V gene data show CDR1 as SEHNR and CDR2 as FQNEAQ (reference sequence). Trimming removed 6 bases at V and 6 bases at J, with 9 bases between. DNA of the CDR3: TGTGCCAGCAGACGAGGTGGCGAGCAGTACTTC. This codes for CASRRGGEQYF.

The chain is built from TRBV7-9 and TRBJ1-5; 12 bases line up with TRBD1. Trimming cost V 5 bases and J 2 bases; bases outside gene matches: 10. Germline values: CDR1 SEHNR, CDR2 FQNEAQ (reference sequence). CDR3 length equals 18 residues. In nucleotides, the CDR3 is TGTGCCAGCAGCCACGCGGGACAGGGGGCGCTTGGCAATCAGCCCCAGCATTTT. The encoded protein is CASSHAGQGALGNQPQHF.

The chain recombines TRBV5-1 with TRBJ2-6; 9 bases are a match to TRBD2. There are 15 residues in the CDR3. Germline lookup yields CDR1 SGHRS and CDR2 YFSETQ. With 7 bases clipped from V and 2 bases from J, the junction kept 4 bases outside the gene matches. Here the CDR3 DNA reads TGCGCCAGCCAGCGGGAGGTCACTGGGGCCAACGTCCTGACTTTC. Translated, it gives CASQREVTGANVLTF.

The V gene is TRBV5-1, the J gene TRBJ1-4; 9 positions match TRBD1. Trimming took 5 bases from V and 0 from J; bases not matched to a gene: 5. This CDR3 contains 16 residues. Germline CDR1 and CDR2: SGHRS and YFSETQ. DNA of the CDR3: TGCGCCAGCAGGGGACAGGGCCAGACAACTAATGAAAAACTGTTTTTT. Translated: CASRGQGQTTNEKLFF.

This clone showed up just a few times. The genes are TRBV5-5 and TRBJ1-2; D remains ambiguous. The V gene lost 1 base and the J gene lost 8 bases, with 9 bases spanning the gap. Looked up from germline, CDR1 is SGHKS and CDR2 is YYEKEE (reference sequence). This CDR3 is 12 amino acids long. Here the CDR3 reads CASSLWTGGYTF. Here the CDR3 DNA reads TGTGCCAGCAGCTTGTGGACGGGAGGCTACACCTTC.

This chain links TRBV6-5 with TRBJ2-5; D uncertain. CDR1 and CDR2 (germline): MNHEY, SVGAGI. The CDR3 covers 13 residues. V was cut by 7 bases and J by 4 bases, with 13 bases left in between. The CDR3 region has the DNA TGTGCCAGCACATCGGGTTTTGTAGAGACCCAGTACTTC. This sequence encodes CASTSGFVETQYF.

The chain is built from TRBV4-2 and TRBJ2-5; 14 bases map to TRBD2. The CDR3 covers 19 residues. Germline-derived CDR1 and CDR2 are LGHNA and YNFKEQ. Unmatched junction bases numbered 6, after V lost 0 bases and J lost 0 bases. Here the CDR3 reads CASSQEGLAGAGHQETQYF. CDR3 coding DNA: TGTGCCAGCAGCCAAGAGGGACTAGCGGGAGCGGGGCACCAAGAGACCCAGTACTTC.